The 6 T cell receptor beta chains in this list originate from one sample, sequenced in a study of T cell repertoires in cytomegalovirus infection. Via MiXCR, TCRdb re-called the reads, giving one row per CDR3 protein. The table includes about 740,000 distinct CDR3 sequences, about 40% detected once. Sequenced material: PBMCs. The receptor set was obtained from a human donor in good health (CMV status not recorded). Some clones in this sample may be carry-over from other donors' samples.

The chain joins TRBV5-6 to TRBJ1-1; D is ambiguous. Per germline, CDR1 SGHDT and CDR2 YYEEEE. The CDR3 is 13 residues long. V lost 0 bases to trimming and J lost 8 bases, with 11 bases between them. DNA of the CDR3: TGTGCCAGCAGCTTGGCCTCCCTACCCGAAGCTTTCTTT. Protein: CASSLASLPEAFF.

V and J are TRBV19 and TRBJ1-5, with no clear D. CDR3 length: 14 residues. Germline assignment: CDR1 LNHDA and CDR2 SQIVND (reference sequence). Deletions cut 3 bases from V and 3 bases from J, with 9 bases between. The CDR3 sequence: CASSISVYNQPQHF. CDR3 coding DNA: TGTGCCAGTAGTATTTCGGTGTACAATCAGCCCCAGCATTTT.

This chain links TRBV6-1 with TRBJ2-1; possibly TRBD1 or TRBD2 for D (5 bases each). From germline, CDR1 is MNHNS and CDR2 SASEGT. The CDR3 has 14 residues. The V end lost 6 bases, the J end lost 5 bases, and 14 bases lay between the germline ends. The CDR3, as DNA: TGTGCCAGCAGGTGGGGGACCCCTGACAATGAGCAGTTCTTC. It is translated as CASRWGTPDNEQFF.

The rearrangement links TRBV7-9 to TRBJ2-7; D is possibly TRBD2 (5 bases). CDR1 SEHNR and CDR2 FQNEAQ come from the germline V gene (reference sequence). The CDR3 is 12 amino acids. Trimming cost V 11 bases and J 7 bases, with 18 bases left between them. The CDR3 DNA follows: TGTGCCTCCTCGGGTAGCTCGGGGGAGCAGTACTTC. This translates into CASSGSSGEQYF.

V is TRBV6-1 and J is TRBJ1-5; the D gene is possibly TRBD1 (6 bases). This CDR3 has 15 amino acids. Germline V gives CDR1 MNHNS, CDR2 SASEGT. Deletions cut 4 bases from V and 2 bases from J, with 12 bases between. Written as DNA, the CDR3 is TGTGCCAGCAGTGTAGCACAGGGAGGCAATCAGCCCCAGCATTTT. Amino acid sequence: CASSVAQGGNQPQHF.

The genes are TRBV19 and TRBJ1-5; possible D gene TRBD1, 6 bases. This CDR3 is 16 amino acids long. Germline values: CDR1 LNHDA, CDR2 SQIVND (reference sequence). V shed 6 bases and J shed 3 bases, with 18 bases lying between them. CDR3 sequence: CASSLLRDNYNQPQHF. CDR3 in DNA: TGTGCCAGTAGCCTACTTCGGGACAACTACAATCAGCCCCAGCATTTT. Full variable domain (remainder filled in from reference TRBV19 and TRBJ1-5): DGGITQSPKYLFRKEGQNVTLSCEQNLNHDAMYWYRQDPGQGLRLIYYSQIVNDFQKGDIAEGYSVSREKKESFPLTVTSAQKNPTAFYLCASSLLRDNYNQPQHFGDGTRLSIL.